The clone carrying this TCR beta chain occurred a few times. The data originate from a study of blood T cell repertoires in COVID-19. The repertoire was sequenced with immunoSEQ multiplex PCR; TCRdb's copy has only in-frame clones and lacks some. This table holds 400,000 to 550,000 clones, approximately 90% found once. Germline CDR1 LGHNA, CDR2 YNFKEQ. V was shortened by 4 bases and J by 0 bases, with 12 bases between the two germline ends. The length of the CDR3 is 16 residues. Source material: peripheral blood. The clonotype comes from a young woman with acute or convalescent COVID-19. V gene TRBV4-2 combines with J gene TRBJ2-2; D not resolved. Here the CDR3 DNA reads TGTGCCAGCAGCCGGCCGGAGCCCTCGAACACCGGGGAGCTGTTTTTT. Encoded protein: CASSRPEPSNTGELFF.